This T cell receptor (beta chain) was found in a study of CD8+ T cells in alopecia areata. General observations from the study: Patients displayed less clarity in TCR sharing than mice, a finding possibly related to HLA. Lesional scalp, notably in alopecia totalis/universalis, had clonality above that of normal scalp.

Worth noting for this clone: No antigen is known for it.

Following extraction, RNA underwent reverse transcription to cDNA, which served as the sequencing template. Profiling relied on immunoSEQ multiplex PCR, and the TCRdb table lists in-frame clones only, not all of them. This table has 100,000 to 120,000 clones, under 60% appearing once. Germline V gives CDR1 MNHEY, CDR2 SVGAGI. This CDR3 spans 12 amino acids. The V end was cut by 2 bases, the J end by 6 bases, with 7 bases between. Lesional scalp punch biopsies and peripheral blood were collected from alopecia areata patients. Cell sorting was applied to PBMCs, and CD4+ and CD8+ T cells were collected. Sequenced input: NKG2D-low CD8+ T cells sorted from blood. This receptor was obtained from a human donor with alopecia areata. V is TRBV6-5 and J is TRBJ1-2; D call uncertain. The CDR3 DNA sequence: TGTGCCAGCAGTTACGATACCGATGGCTACACCTTC. Its translation: CASSYDTDGYTF.